This T cell receptor (beta chain) was captured in a study of T cell repertoires in cytomegalovirus infection. TCRdb reanalysed the reads using MiXCR and keeps one entry per CDR3 protein. Among 150,000 to 200,000 distinct CDR3 sequences listed, approximately 19% were seen once. The ends lost 5 bases at V and 1 base at J; junction bases unmatched: 11. Germline V gene data show CDR1 as SGHTA and CDR2 as FQGNSA. CDR3 length: 18 amino acids. About this clonotype: Possible read error: a much larger clone is one base away.

The rearrangement joins TRBV7-2 to TRBJ2-1, with 10 bases matching TRBD1. The sample comprised PBMCs. The receptor comes from a human donor in good health (CMV status not recorded). Some clones in this sample may be carry-over from other donors' samples. The CDR3 reads CASSNQGTGDQSYNEQFF. In nucleotides, the CDR3 is TGTGCCAGCAGCAACCAGGGGACAGGGGACCAGTCCTACAATGAGCAGTTCTTC.